The rows below give T cell receptor beta chains drawn from one sample of a study of siplizumab effects on memory and regulatory T cells. Using immunoSEQ multiplex PCR, the repertoire was profiled, and TCRdb retains in-frame clones only, with some absent. The sample holds around 100,000 clones, about 92% seen once. Sequenced input: Tregs sorted from blood. Receptors were obtained from a human donor in good health. CDR3s include the opening cysteine and the closing phenylalanine or tryptophan. A D gene is named only where the DNA matches it firmly. Clone size is stated in some rows and not others, as once, few, many or a class when expanded.

D gene	clone size	V gene	J gene	CDR3 protein	CDR3 DNA
NA	NA	TRBV5-1	TRBJ2-1	CASSLEAASYNEQFF	TGCGCCAGCAGCTTGGAAGCGGCCTCCTACAATGAGCAGTTCTTC
NA	NA	TRBV30	TRBJ2-1	CASLPLRGEQFF	TGTGCCTCGTTGCCCCTCCGGGGTGAGCAGTTCTTC
NA	NA	TRBV20-1	TRBJ2-5	CSANGGTQYF	TGCAGTGCCAACGGCGGGACCCAGTACTTC
TRBD2	NA	TRBV4-1	TRBJ2-7	CASSHAVGRGAYEQYF	TGCGCCAGCAGCCACGCCGTGGGCCGGGGGGCCTACGAGCAGTACTTC
NA	few	TRBV11-3	TRBJ2-1	CASSLGFSSYNEQFF	TGTGCCAGCAGCTTAGGTTTTAGCTCCTACAATGAGCAGTTCTTC
NA	NA	TRBV10-3	TRBJ1-5	CAIRTTGTISNQPQHF	TGTGCCATCAGGACAACCGGGACAATAAGCAATCAGCCCCAGCATTTT
NA	few	TRBV5-1	TRBJ1-2	CASSLDAGMYGYTF	TGCGCCAGCAGCTTGGACGCGGGGATGTATGGCTACACCTTC
TRBD1	NA	TRBV5-6	TRBJ1-1	CASSFGQGAFTEAFF	TGTGCCAGCAGCTTCGGACAGGGGGCGTTCACTGAAGCTTTCTTT
NA	NA	TRBV7-9	TRBJ2-3	CASSLAEGTQYF	TGTGCCAGCAGCTTAGCGGAGGGTACGCAGTATTTT
TRBD1	NA	TRBV5-8	TRBJ1-1	CASNYRGRRAFF	TGTGCCAGCAATTACAGGGGGCGAAGGGCTTTCTTT
NA	few	TRBV7-6	TRBJ1-1	CASSKQGGGTEAFF	TGTGCCAGCAGCAAACAGGGTGGGGGCACTGAAGCTTTCTTT
NA	NA	TRBV5-1	TRBJ2-5	CASSLVGEETQYF	TGCGCCAGCAGCTTGGTGGGAGAAGAGACCCAGTACTTC
NA	NA	TRBV19	TRBJ1-2	CASSIANYGYTF	TGTGCCAGTAGTATAGCTAACTATGGCTACACCTTC
NA	NA	TRBV10-1	TRBJ2-3	CASSENRQTDTQYF	TGCGCCAGCAGTGAAAACCGACAGACAGATACGCAGTATTTT
NA	NA	TRBV6-1	TRBJ2-3	CASSNGLTDTQYF	TGTGCCAGCAGTAACGGACTCACAGATACGCAGTATTTT
NA	NA	TRBV7-9	TRBJ1-2	CASSLHVSRDYGYTF	TGTGCCAGCAGCTTACACGTAAGCAGGGATTACGGCTACACCTTC